This TCR beta chain was sequenced during a study of shared clonotypes between healthy human individuals. This clone was detected once. One junction end does not reproduce the germline sequence, and a read error may be involved. Different DNA sequences within this sample yield the same CDR3. The CDR3 is made up of 13 amino acids. Per the germline V gene, CDR1 is SSHAT and CDR2 is FNYEAQ (reference sequence). Original methodology: Quality scores were absent from the junction-only immunoSEQ sequences, so filtering differed. Some clones are missing from TCRdb's copy, which holds only in-frame ones; the method was immunoSEQ multiplex PCR. V, J and clone size were drawn from that table, and D and trimming were deduced from the DNA. Of 2,500,000 or so clones in the sample, approximately 90% were seen once.

The sequence derives from a man aged 18 to 35 in good health. The V and J genes are TRBV7-7 and TRBJ2-1; D unclear. Sequenced input: naive CD4+ T cells sorted from blood. Subset described: CD45RA+ positively selected. For the CDR3, the DNA is TGTGCTAGCAGCTTGAACAGAGACAATGAGCAGTTCTTC. Translation: CASSLNRDNEQFF.